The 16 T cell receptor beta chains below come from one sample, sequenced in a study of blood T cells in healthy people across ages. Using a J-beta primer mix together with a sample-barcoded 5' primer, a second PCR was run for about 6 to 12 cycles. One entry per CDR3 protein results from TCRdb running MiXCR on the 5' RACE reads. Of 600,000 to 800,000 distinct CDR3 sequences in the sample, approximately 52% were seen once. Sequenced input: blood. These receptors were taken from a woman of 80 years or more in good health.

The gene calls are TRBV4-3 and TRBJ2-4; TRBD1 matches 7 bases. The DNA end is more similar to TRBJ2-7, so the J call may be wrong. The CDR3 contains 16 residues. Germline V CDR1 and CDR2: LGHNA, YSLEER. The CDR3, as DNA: TGCGCCAGCAGCCCTAAGGGGGTGACAGGGAAAGGCGAGCAGTACTTC. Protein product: CASSPKGVTGKGEQYF.

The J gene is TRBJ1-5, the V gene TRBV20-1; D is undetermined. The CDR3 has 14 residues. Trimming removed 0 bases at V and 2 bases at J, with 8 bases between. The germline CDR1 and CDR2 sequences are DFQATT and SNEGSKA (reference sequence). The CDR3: CSARDPGGNQPQHF. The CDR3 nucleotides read TGCAGTGCTAGAGATCCAGGAGGCAATCAGCCCCAGCATTTT.

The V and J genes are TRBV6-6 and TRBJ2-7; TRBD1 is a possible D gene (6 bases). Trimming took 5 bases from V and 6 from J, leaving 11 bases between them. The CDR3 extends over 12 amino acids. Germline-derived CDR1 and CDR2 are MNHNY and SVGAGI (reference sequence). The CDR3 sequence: CASSPPTGEQYF. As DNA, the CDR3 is TGTGCCAGCAGTCCCCCGACAGGCGAGCAGTACTTC.

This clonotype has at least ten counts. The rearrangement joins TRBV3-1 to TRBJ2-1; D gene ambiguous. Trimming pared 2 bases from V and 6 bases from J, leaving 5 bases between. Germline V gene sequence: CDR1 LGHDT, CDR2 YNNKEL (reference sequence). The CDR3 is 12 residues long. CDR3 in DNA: TGTGCCAGCAGCCAACGAATCAATGAGCAGTTCTTC. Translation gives CASSQRINEQFF.

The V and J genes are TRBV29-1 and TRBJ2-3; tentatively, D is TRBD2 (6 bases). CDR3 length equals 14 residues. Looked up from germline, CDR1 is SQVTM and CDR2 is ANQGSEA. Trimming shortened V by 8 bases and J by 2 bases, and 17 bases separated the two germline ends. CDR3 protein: CSPGKRATTDTQYF. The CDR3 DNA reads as TGCAGCCCTGGCAAGCGGGCGACCACAGATACGCAGTATTTT.

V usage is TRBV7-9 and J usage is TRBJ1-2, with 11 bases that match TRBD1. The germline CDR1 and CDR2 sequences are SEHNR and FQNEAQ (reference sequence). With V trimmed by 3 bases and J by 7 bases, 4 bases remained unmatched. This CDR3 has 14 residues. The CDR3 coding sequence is TGTGCCAGCAGCTTCCCGGGACAGGGGGGTGGCTACACCTTC. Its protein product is CASSFPGQGGGYTF.

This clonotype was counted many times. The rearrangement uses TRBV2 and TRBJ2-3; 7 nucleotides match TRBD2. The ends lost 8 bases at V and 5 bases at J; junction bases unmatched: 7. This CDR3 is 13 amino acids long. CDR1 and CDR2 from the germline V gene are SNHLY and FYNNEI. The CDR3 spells CASDPGGIDTQYF. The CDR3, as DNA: TGTGCCAGCGATCCGGGAGGCATAGATACGCAGTATTTT.

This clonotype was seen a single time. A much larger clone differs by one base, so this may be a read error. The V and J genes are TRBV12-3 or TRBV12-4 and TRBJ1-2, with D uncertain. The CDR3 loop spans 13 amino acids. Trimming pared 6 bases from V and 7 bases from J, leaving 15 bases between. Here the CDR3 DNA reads TGTGCCAGCAGGCCGGGCGGAGTTGGTGGCTACACCTTC. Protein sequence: CASRPGGVGGYTF.

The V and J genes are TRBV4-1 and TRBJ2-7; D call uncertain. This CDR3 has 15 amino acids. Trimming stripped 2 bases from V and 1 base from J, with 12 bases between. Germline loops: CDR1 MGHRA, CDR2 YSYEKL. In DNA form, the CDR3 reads TGCGCCAGCAGCCAAACGGCTAGTGGATCCTACGAGCAGTACTTC. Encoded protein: CASSQTASGSYEQYF.

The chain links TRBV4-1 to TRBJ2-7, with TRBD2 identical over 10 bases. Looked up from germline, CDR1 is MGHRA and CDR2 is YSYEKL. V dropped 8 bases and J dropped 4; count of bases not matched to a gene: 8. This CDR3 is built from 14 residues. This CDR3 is CASAASGRGYEQYF. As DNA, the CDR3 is TGCGCCAGCGCGGCTAGCGGGAGAGGGTACGAGCAGTACTTC.

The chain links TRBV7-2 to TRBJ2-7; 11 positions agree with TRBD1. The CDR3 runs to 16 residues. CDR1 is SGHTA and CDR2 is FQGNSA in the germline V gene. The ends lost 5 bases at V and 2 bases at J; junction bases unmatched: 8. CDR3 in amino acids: CASSRRPGQGAYEQYF. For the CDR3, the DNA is TGTGCCAGCAGCAGACGGCCGGGACAGGGGGCCTACGAGCAGTACTTC.

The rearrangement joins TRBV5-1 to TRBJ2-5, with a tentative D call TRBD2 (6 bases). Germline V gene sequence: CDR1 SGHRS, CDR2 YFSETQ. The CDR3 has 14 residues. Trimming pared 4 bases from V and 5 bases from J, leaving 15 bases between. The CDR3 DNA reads TGCGCCAGCAGCACGGGACTTCAACTGGAGACCCAGTACTTC. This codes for CASSTGLQLETQYF.

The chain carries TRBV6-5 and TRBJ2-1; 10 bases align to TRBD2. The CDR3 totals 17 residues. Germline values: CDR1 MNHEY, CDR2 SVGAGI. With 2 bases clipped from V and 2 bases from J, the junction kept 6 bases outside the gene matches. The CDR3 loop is CASSYIAGGPAYNEQFF. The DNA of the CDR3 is TGTGCCAGCAGTTACATAGCGGGGGGCCCCGCCTACAATGAGCAGTTCTTC.

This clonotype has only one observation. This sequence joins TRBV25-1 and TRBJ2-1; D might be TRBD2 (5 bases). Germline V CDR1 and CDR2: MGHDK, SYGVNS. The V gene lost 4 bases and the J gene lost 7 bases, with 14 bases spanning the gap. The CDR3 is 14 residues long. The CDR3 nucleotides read TGTGCCAGCAGTGGGACTGGGTTTCGGAATGAGCAGTTCTTC. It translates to CASSGTGFRNEQFF.

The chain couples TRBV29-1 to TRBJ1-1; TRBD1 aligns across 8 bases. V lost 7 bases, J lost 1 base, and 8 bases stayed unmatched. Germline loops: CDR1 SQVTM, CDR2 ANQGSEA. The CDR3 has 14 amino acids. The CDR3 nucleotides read TGCAGCGCTACGACAGGGGCTTCGAACACTGAAGCTTTCTTT. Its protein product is CSATTGASNTEAFF.

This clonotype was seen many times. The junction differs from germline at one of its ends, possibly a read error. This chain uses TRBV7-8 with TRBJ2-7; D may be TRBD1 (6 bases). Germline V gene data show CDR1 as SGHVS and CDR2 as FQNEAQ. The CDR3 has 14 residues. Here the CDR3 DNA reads TGCGCCAGCAGCTTGGTTGGGACAACCTACGAGCAGTACTTC. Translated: CASSLVGTTYEQYF.